In this sample, the clone carrying this T cell receptor (beta chain) turned up many times. The antigen is unknown. Regions amplified from RNA transcripts were the TCR beta CDR3 regions. TCR CDR3 underwent first-round RT-PCR with the HTBI primer set. From the multiplex PCR reads, TCRdb called clonotypes with MiXCR, one entry per CDR3 protein. The sample consists of some 320,000 distinct CDR3 sequences, 12% to 15% of them appearing once. The sample comes from a study of T cells in Graves' hyperthyroidism and ophthalmopathy. V was pared by 6 bases and J by 2 bases, with 21 bases between. Germline CDR1 reads MNHNS; CDR2 reads SASEGT. The CDR3 spans 17 residues. Study-wide results and caveats: Most thyroid clonotypes expanded above 0.001 appeared in blood too. Ophthalmopathy prediction by the model preceded onset by a median approximately six months.

The chain uses TRBV6-1 and TRBJ2-3; the D gene is possibly TRBD2 (7 bases). This TCR was sampled from a woman aged 40 to 49 with Graves' ophthalmopathy. Sequenced material: blood. Here the CDR3 DNA reads TGTGCCAGCAGCCTTGGGGGGGACATAAAAGTCACAGATACGCAGTATTTT. Its protein is CASSLGGDIKVTDTQYF.